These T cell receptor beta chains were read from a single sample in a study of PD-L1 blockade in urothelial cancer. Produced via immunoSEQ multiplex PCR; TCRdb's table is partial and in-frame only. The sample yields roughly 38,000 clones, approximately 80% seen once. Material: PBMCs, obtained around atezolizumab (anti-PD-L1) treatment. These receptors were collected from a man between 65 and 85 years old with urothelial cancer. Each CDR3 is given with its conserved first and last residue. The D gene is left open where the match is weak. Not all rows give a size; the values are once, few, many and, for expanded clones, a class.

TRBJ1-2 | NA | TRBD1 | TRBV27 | CASSSTGGLGYGYTF | TGTGCCAGCAGTTCTACAGGGGGTCTAGGCTATGGCTACACCTTC
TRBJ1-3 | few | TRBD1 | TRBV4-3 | CASSPDRLLSGNTIYF | TGCGCCAGCAGCCCGGACAGGCTGCTCTCTGGAAACACCATATATTTT
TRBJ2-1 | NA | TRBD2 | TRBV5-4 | CASSLGLAEYNEQFF | TGTGCCAGCAGCCTAGGACTAGCGGAATACAATGAGCAGTTCTTC
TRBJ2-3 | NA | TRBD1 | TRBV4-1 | CASSQGTGAQYF | TGCGCCAGCAGCCAAGGGACAGGGGCGCAGTATTTT
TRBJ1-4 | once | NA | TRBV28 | CASSPPLGAGANEKLFF | TGTGCCAGCAGCCCACCCCTAGGGGCAGGGGCTAATGAAAAACTGTTTTTT
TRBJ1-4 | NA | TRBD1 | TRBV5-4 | CASSLGQGLNEKLFF | TGTGCCAGCAGCCTAGGACAGGGGCTAAATGAAAAACTGTTTTTT
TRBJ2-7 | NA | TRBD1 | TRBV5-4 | CASSRDSSSYEQYF | TGTGCCAGCAGCCGGGACAGCAGCTCCTACGAGCAGTACTTC
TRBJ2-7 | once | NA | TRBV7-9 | CASSQGGRTYEQYF | TGTGCCAGCAGCCAGGGGGGACGGACCTACGAGCAGTACTTC
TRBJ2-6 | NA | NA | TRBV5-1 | CASSAGETSGANVLTF | TGCGCCAGCAGCGCCGGAGAAACCTCTGGGGCCAACGTCCTGACTTTC
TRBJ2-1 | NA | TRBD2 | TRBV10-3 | CAISADTSGGRGEQFF | TGTGCCATCAGTGCGGACACTAGCGGGGGCCGGGGGGAGCAGTTCTTC
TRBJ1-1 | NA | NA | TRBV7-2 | CASSVDRTTEAFF | TGTGCCAGCAGCGTAGACAGGACGACTGAAGCTTTCTTT
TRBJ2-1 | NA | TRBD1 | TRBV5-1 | CASTHGQGGGNEQFF | TGCGCCAGCACCCACGGACAGGGCGGTGGCAATGAGCAGTTCTTC
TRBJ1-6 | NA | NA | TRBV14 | CASSQGQSTSPLHF | TGTGCCAGCAGCCAGGGGCAATCGACTTCACCCCTCCACTTT